This entry is about one TCR beta chain. The antigen is undetermined. TCRdb's copy holds only in-frame clones and misses some; the assay was immunoSEQ multiplex PCR. The table shows approximately 70,000 clones, with more than 80% occurring only once. The data stem from a study of OX40 agonist ivuxolimab in advanced cancers. Study-wide context: It was ivuxolimab, an agonistic anti-OX40 (CD134) antibody, that patients were treated with.

Germline V gives CDR1 SGDLS, CDR2 YYNGEE. V dropped 3 bases and J dropped 7 bases, with 14 bases sitting between them. This CDR3 has 15 residues. The study's findings and limits: Which antigen the expanded peripheral T cells recognized is unknown.

The specimen was CD4+ or CD8+ T cells sorted from blood, collected in a trial of the OX40 agonist ivuxolimab. This chain joins TRBV9 and TRBJ1-6; D is unresolved. This receptor was identified in an adult with an advanced solid tumor such as melanoma, head and neck, liver or kidney cancer. CDR3 bases: TGTGCCAGCAGCGACGGAGGGAATTCCAATTCACCCCTCCACTTT. Amino acids: CASSDGGNSNSPLHF.